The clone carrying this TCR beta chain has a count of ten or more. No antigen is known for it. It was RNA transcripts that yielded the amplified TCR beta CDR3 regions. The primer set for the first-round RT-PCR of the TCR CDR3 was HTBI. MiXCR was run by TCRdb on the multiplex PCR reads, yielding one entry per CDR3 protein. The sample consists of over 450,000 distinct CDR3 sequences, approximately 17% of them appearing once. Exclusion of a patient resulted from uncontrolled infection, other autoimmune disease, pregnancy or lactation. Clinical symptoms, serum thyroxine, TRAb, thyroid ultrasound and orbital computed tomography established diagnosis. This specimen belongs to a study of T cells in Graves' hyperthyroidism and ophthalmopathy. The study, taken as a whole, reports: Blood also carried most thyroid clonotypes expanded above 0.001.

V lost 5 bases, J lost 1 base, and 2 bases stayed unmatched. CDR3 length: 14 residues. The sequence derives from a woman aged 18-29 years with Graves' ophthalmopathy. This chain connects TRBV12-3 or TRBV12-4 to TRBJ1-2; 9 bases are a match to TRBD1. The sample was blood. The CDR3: CASSDRGNNYGYTF. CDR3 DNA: TGTGCCAGCAGTGACAGGGGGAATAACTATGGCTACACCTTC.